These T cell receptor beta chains were read from a single sample in a study of T cells in localized non-small cell lung cancer. Profiling relied on immunoSEQ multiplex PCR, and the TCRdb table lists in-frame clones only, not all of them. The table shows around 54,000 clones, with approximately 90% occurring only once. This sample comprised peripheral blood, obtained before any cancer treatment. The receptors here all came from a male donor aged 60 or over with stage III squamous cell lung carcinoma. The CDR3 runs from the conserved cysteine through the conserved F or W. A D gene is named only where the DNA matches it firmly. Part of the rows lack a size; the others show once, few, many or a class for expanded clones.

j_call: TRBJ2-2
clone_size: NA
d_call: TRBD1
v_call: TRBV19
cdr3_aa: CASSSSRQGRAGELFF
cdr3_nt: TGTGCCAGTAGTTCCTCCCGACAGGGTCGGGCCGGGGAGCTGTTTTTT

j_call: TRBJ1-3
clone_size: few
d_call: NA
v_call: TRBV7-2
cdr3_aa: CASSTRGENTIYF
cdr3_nt: TGTGCCAGCAGCACCCGGGGCGAAAACACCATATATTTT

j_call: TRBJ1-5
clone_size: NA
d_call: NA
v_call: TRBV4-2
cdr3_aa: CASSLRGSNQPQHF
cdr3_nt: TGTGCCAGCAGCCTAAGAGGAAGCAATCAGCCCCAGCATTTT

j_call: TRBJ1-2
clone_size: NA
d_call: NA
v_call: TRBV6-1
cdr3_aa: CASSEAGGVGYGYTF
cdr3_nt: TGTGCCAGCAGTGAAGCGGGAGGGGTAGGCTATGGCTACACCTTC

j_call: TRBJ2-7
clone_size: NA
d_call: NA
v_call: TRBV5-1
cdr3_aa: CASTLGGSTSPYEQYF
cdr3_nt: TGCGCCAGCACTTTGGGGGGCTCCACCTCTCCCTACGAGCAGTACTTC

j_call: TRBJ2-7
clone_size: medium-sized
d_call: NA
v_call: TRBV27
cdr3_aa: CASSSRAPSSYEQYF
cdr3_nt: TGTGCCAGCAGTTCCCGGGCCCCGAGCTCCTACGAGCAGTACTTC

j_call: TRBJ1-5
clone_size: once
d_call: TRBD1
v_call: TRBV5-8
cdr3_aa: CASSWGTDYSNQPQHF
cdr3_nt: TGTGCCAGCAGCTGGGGGACAGACTATAGCAATCAGCCCCAGCATTTT

j_call: TRBJ1-5
clone_size: NA
d_call: NA
v_call: TRBV29-1
cdr3_aa: CSVGDRGQPQHF
cdr3_nt: TGCAGCGTTGGAGACCGGGGTCAGCCCCAGCATTTT

j_call: TRBJ1-6
clone_size: NA
d_call: NA
v_call: TRBV7-8
cdr3_aa: CASSHNRGLNSPLHF
cdr3_nt: TGTGCCAGCAGCCACAACCGGGGCCTTAATTCACCCCTCCACTTT

j_call: TRBJ1-1
clone_size: NA
d_call: TRBD1
v_call: TRBV4-1
cdr3_aa: CASSHITGGNTEAFF
cdr3_nt: TGCGCCAGCAGCCATATTACAGGGGGGAACACTGAAGCTTTCTTT

j_call: TRBJ1-1
clone_size: once
d_call: NA
v_call: TRBV5-6
cdr3_aa: CASSFGRALNTEAFF
cdr3_nt: TGTGCCAGCAGCTTTGGTAGGGCGCTGAACACTGAAGCTTTCTTT

j_call: TRBJ1-5
clone_size: NA
d_call: TRBD1
v_call: TRBV27
cdr3_aa: CASSGRTGILLGQPQHF
cdr3_nt: TGTGCCAGCAGTGGGCGGACAGGGATCTTGTTAGGACAGCCCCAGCATTTT

j_call: TRBJ1-4
clone_size: NA
d_call: TRBD1
v_call: TRBV7-9
cdr3_aa: CASSYSGTAVATNEKLFF
cdr3_nt: TGTGCCAGCAGCTACTCCGGGACAGCAGTTGCAACTAATGAAAAACTGTTTTTT

j_call: TRBJ1-4
clone_size: NA
d_call: NA
v_call: TRBV4-2
cdr3_aa: CASSQDMDTLFF
cdr3_nt: TGTGCCAGCAGCCAAGATATGGACACACTGTTTTTT

j_call: TRBJ1-2
clone_size: NA
d_call: NA
v_call: TRBV2
cdr3_aa: CASSESGYGYTF
cdr3_nt: TGTGCCAGCAGTGAATCGGGTTATGGCTACACCTTC

j_call: TRBJ2-1
clone_size: NA
d_call: TRBD2
v_call: TRBV10-2
cdr3_aa: CASSEAPRSGRKNEQFF
cdr3_nt: TGCGCCAGCAGTGAGGCCCCACGGAGCGGGAGAAAGAATGAGCAGTTCTTC

j_call: TRBJ1-1
clone_size: NA
d_call: NA
v_call: TRBV28
cdr3_aa: CASRGQVNTEAFF
cdr3_nt: TGTGCCAGCAGGGGTCAAGTGAACACTGAAGCTTTCTTT

j_call: TRBJ2-5
clone_size: NA
d_call: TRBD2
v_call: TRBV6-4
cdr3_aa: CASSDPAGGRETQYF
cdr3_nt: TGTGCCAGCAGTGACCCAGCGGGGGGGCGTGAGACCCAGTACTTC

j_call: TRBJ2-1
clone_size: once
d_call: NA
v_call: TRBV5-8
cdr3_aa: CASSPKARMGKYNEQFF
cdr3_nt: TGTGCCAGCAGCCCTAAAGCTAGAATGGGAAAATACAATGAGCAGTTCTTC

j_call: TRBJ1-2
clone_size: NA
d_call: NA
v_call: TRBV2
cdr3_aa: CASSGRGAGDYGYTF
cdr3_nt: TGTGCCAGCAGTGGGAGGGGGGCAGGGGACTATGGCTACACCTTC

j_call: TRBJ1-5
clone_size: NA
d_call: NA
v_call: TRBV6-5
cdr3_aa: CASSWTDSNQPQHF
cdr3_nt: TGTGCCAGCAGTTGGACAGATAGCAATCAGCCCCAGCATTTT

j_call: TRBJ2-5
clone_size: NA
d_call: NA
v_call: TRBV21-1
cdr3_aa: CASSGRPSGGRQETQYF
cdr3_nt: TGTGCCAGCAGCGGACGCCCTAGCGGGGGGAGGCAAGAGACCCAGTACTTC

j_call: TRBJ2-1
clone_size: NA
d_call: TRBD1
v_call: TRBV25-1
cdr3_aa: CASSKGQYNEQFF
cdr3_nt: TGTGCCAGCAGTAAGGGACAGTACAATGAGCAGTTCTTC

j_call: TRBJ1-5
clone_size: NA
d_call: NA
v_call: TRBV19
cdr3_aa: CASSRGTSPDQPQHF
cdr3_nt: TGTGCCAGTAGTAGGGGGACTTCGCCGGATCAGCCCCAGCATTTT

j_call: TRBJ2-2
clone_size: NA
d_call: TRBD2
v_call: TRBV10-3
cdr3_aa: CAISRSAGGSNTGELFF
cdr3_nt: TGTGCCATCAGCCGGTCGGCGGGGGGCTCTAACACCGGGGAGCTGTTTTTT

j_call: TRBJ1-3
clone_size: NA
d_call: NA
v_call: TRBV18
cdr3_aa: CASSPPSVAGAGNTIYF
cdr3_nt: TGTGCCAGCTCACCACCCAGCGTAGCAGGGGCTGGAAACACCATATATTTT

j_call: TRBJ1-6
clone_size: NA
d_call: NA
v_call: TRBV7-2
cdr3_aa: CASSPQRATDLYNSPLHF
cdr3_nt: TGTGCCAGCAGCCCCCAGAGAGCGACAGACCTTTATAATTCACCCCTCCACTTT

j_call: TRBJ2-1
clone_size: NA
d_call: TRBD2
v_call: TRBV5-5
cdr3_aa: CASSLTGTSGGDEQFF
cdr3_nt: TGTGCCAGCAGCTTGACCGGGACTAGCGGGGGCGATGAGCAGTTCTTC

j_call: TRBJ2-1
clone_size: NA
d_call: TRBD1
v_call: TRBV27
cdr3_aa: CASSIWTGAVGEQFF
cdr3_nt: TGTGCCAGCAGTATATGGACAGGGGCAGTGGGTGAGCAGTTCTTC

j_call: TRBJ1-1
clone_size: once
d_call: TRBD1
v_call: TRBV29-1
cdr3_aa: CSVALQGARSTEAFF
cdr3_nt: TGCAGCGTTGCTCTGCAGGGGGCCAGGAGCACTGAAGCTTTCTTT

j_call: TRBJ2-7
clone_size: once
d_call: NA
v_call: TRBV7-8
cdr3_aa: CASSLSGLYEQYF
cdr3_nt: TGTGCCAGCAGCTTGTCGGGGCTCTACGAGCAGTACTTC

j_call: TRBJ2-7
clone_size: NA
d_call: TRBD2
v_call: TRBV6-1
cdr3_aa: CATWSSGSYEQYF
cdr3_nt: TGTGCTACGTGGTCTAGCGGGTCCTACGAGCAGTACTTC

j_call: TRBJ1-1
clone_size: NA
d_call: TRBD1
v_call: TRBV30
cdr3_aa: CAWRLRQGVGTEAFF
cdr3_nt: TGTGCCTGGAGACTAAGACAGGGCGTAGGCACTGAAGCTTTCTTT

j_call: TRBJ1-1
clone_size: NA
d_call: NA
v_call: TRBV4-2
cdr3_aa: CASSLSGGGNTEAFF
cdr3_nt: TGTGCCAGCAGCCTAAGTGGGGGGGGGAACACTGAAGCTTTCTTT

j_call: TRBJ2-7
clone_size: NA
d_call: NA
v_call: TRBV29-1
cdr3_aa: CSVRSGPYEQYF
cdr3_nt: TGCAGCGTTAGGTCGGGGCCTTACGAGCAGTACTTC

j_call: TRBJ2-1
clone_size: NA
d_call: TRBD1
v_call: TRBV7-9
cdr3_aa: CASSFGQGAKEQFF
cdr3_nt: TGTGCCAGCAGCTTCGGACAGGGGGCTAAAGAGCAGTTCTTC

j_call: TRBJ2-7
clone_size: few
d_call: TRBD1
v_call: TRBV6-5
cdr3_aa: CASGDRAPYEQYF
cdr3_nt: TGTGCCAGCGGGGACAGGGCCCCCTACGAGCAGTACTTC

j_call: TRBJ1-2
clone_size: NA
d_call: NA
v_call: TRBV2
cdr3_aa: CASSGQGYGYTF
cdr3_nt: TGTGCCAGCAGTGGGCAGGGTTATGGCTACACCTTC

j_call: TRBJ1-2
clone_size: NA
d_call: NA
v_call: TRBV5-4
cdr3_aa: CASSLGADKYGYTF
cdr3_nt: TGTGCCAGCAGCTTGGGGGCAGACAAGTATGGCTACACCTTC

j_call: TRBJ2-1
clone_size: NA
d_call: TRBD1
v_call: TRBV7-3
cdr3_aa: CASSSLGTEAYNEQFF
cdr3_nt: TGTGCCAGCAGCTCCCTGGGGACAGAAGCTTACAATGAGCAGTTCTTC

j_call: TRBJ2-7
clone_size: few
d_call: TRBD1
v_call: TRBV6-1
cdr3_aa: CASSTGQGAYEQYF
cdr3_nt: TGTGCCAGTAGCACGGGACAGGGGGCCTACGAGCAGTACTTC

j_call: TRBJ2-1
clone_size: NA
d_call: TRBD2
v_call: TRBV4-1
cdr3_aa: CASSPRKGLAPSDEQFF
cdr3_nt: TGCGCCAGCAGCCCCCGAAAGGGACTAGCGCCGAGCGATGAGCAGTTCTTC

j_call: TRBJ2-5
clone_size: few
d_call: NA
v_call: TRBV6-5
cdr3_aa: CASSSSQGPGETQYF
cdr3_nt: TGTGCCAGCAGTTCTTCTCAGGGGCCGGGAGAGACCCAGTACTTC

j_call: TRBJ2-2
clone_size: NA
d_call: NA
v_call: TRBV2
cdr3_aa: CASIRTGELFF
cdr3_nt: TGTGCCAGCATCCGCACCGGGGAGCTGTTTTTT

j_call: TRBJ2-5
clone_size: NA
d_call: TRBD2
v_call: TRBV7-3
cdr3_aa: CASSPGLAGTQYF
cdr3_nt: TGTGCCAGCAGCCCCGGACTAGCAGGGACCCAGTACTTC

j_call: TRBJ2-5
clone_size: NA
d_call: TRBD2
v_call: TRBV6-1
cdr3_aa: CASSEGGAGRYQETQYF
cdr3_nt: TGTGCCAGCAGTGAAGGAGGAGCGGGGCGTTACCAAGAGACCCAGTACTTC

j_call: TRBJ2-3
clone_size: NA
d_call: NA
v_call: TRBV19
cdr3_aa: CASIEPGPASVGTDTQYF
cdr3_nt: TGTGCCAGTATCGAACCGGGGCCAGCGAGCGTGGGCACAGATACGCAGTATTTT

j_call: TRBJ1-4
clone_size: NA
d_call: TRBD1
v_call: TRBV5-1
cdr3_aa: CASSLRTGSNEKLFF
cdr3_nt: TGCGCCAGCAGCTTGAGGACAGGAAGCAATGAAAAACTGTTTTTT

j_call: TRBJ2-7
clone_size: NA
d_call: NA
v_call: TRBV11-2
cdr3_aa: CASSPQPYEQYF
cdr3_nt: TGTGCCAGCAGCCCCCAACCCTACGAGCAGTACTTC

j_call: TRBJ2-3
clone_size: NA
d_call: NA
v_call: TRBV27
cdr3_aa: CASSPTRNGADTQYF
cdr3_nt: TGTGCCAGCAGTCCTACCAGAAACGGCGCAGATACGCAGTATTTT

j_call: TRBJ2-1
clone_size: NA
d_call: TRBD2
v_call: TRBV5-1
cdr3_aa: CASSLALAGANEQFF
cdr3_nt: TGCGCCAGCAGCTTGGCACTAGCGGGAGCTAATGAGCAGTTCTTC

j_call: TRBJ2-3
clone_size: once
d_call: NA
v_call: TRBV7-9
cdr3_aa: CASSLSDTQYF
cdr3_nt: TGTGCCAGCAGCTTGTCAGATACGCAGTATTTT

j_call: TRBJ2-7
clone_size: NA
d_call: NA
v_call: TRBV18
cdr3_aa: CASSLHTGMGYEQYF
cdr3_nt: TGTGCCAGCTCTCTTCATACAGGGATGGGGTACGAGCAGTACTTC